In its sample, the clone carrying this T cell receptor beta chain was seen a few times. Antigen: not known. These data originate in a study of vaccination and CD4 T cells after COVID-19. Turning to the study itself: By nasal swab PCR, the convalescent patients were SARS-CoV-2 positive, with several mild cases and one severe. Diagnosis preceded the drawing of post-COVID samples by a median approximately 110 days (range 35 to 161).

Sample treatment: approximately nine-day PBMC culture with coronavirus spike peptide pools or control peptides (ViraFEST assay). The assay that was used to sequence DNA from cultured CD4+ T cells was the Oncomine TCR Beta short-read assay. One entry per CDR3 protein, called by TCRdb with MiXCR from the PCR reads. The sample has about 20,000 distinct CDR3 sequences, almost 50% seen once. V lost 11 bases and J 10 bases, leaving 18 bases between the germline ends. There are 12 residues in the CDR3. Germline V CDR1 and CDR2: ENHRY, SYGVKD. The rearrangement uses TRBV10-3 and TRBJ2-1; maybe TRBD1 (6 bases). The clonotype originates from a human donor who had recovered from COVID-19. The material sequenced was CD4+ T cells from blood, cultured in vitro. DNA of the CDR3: TGTGCCGGGGGCGAGGGTATTGGGGAGCAGTTCTTC. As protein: CAGGEGIGEQFF.